This TCR beta chain appears in the sequencing data of a study of shared clonotypes between healthy human individuals. CDR3 length: 14 amino acids. V was clipped by 2 bases and J by 0 bases, with 7 bases between them. CDR1 is MNHNY and CDR2 is SVGAGI in the germline V gene (reference sequence). Study observations and caveats: Several donors shared 5% to 5.5% of their naive CD4 clonotypes. Generation probabilities were higher for clonotypes shared across all four sorted-subset donors than for unshared ones.

This clone was recorded only once. Its matching antigen is unknown. This sample includes further DNA sequences coding for the same CDR3. The data were produced by immunoSEQ multiplex PCR, yet TCRdb's version contains in-frame clones alone and is incomplete. The data show 2 million to 3 million clones, with just over 90% seen just once and 0.11% to 0.15% held by the top ten. The receptor's source is a man between 18 and 35 years old in good health. The chain employs TRBV6-6 and TRBJ1-2, with TRBD1 as a possible D gene (5 bases). The source material was naive CD4+ T cells sorted from blood. Sample subset: CD45RA+ positively selected. In DNA, the CDR3 is TGTGCCAGCAGTTACGGGGGGGCTAACTATGGCTACACCTTC. It is translated as CASSYGGANYGYTF.